The rows below give T cell receptor beta chains drawn from one sample of a study of human T cells and chemical hapten exposure. TCRdb re-analysed the RACE reads in MiXCR, keeping a single row per CDR3 protein. The sample lists some 110,000 distinct CDR3 sequences; 10% to 12% were seen once. The sample here was whole blood, taken in connection with sensitization to the hapten diphenylcyclopropenone (DPC). The receptors come from a woman between 45 and 65 years old with alopecia areata. Some clones in this sample may be carry-over from other donors' samples. Both conserved end residues are part of each CDR3. Fields, in order: D gene, V gene, J gene, clone size, CDR3 protein, CDR3 DNA. A D gene is named only where the DNA matches it firmly. Clone size is given for some rows only: seen once, a few or many times, or a class if the clone is expanded.

D: NA
V: TRBV20-1
J: TRBJ1-5
size: NA
CDR3: CSALRGYSNRPQHF
DNA: TGCAGTGCTCTTAGGGGGTATAGCAATCGGCCCCAGCATTTT

D: NA
V: TRBV7-2
J: TRBJ2-6
size: NA
CDR3: CASSLGLTGANVLTF
DNA: TGTGCCAGCAGCTTAGGGTTAACTGGGGCCAACGTCCTGACTTTC

D: NA
V: TRBV28
J: TRBJ1-1
size: many
CDR3: CASSPGTRTEAFF
DNA: TGTGCCAGCAGCCCTGGGACACGTACTGAAGCTTTCTTT

D: NA
V: TRBV18
J: TRBJ1-1
size: NA
CDR3: CASSPGATLGTEAFF
DNA: TGTGCCAGCTCACCCGGAGCAACGTTGGGCACTGAAGCTTTCTTT

D: TRBD1
V: TRBV6-6
J: TRBJ1-1
size: NA
CDR3: CASIDRGNTEAFF
DNA: TGTGCCAGCATCGACAGGGGGAACACTGAAGCTTTCTTT

D: NA
V: TRBV4-2
J: TRBJ2-7
size: many
CDR3: CASSQGDGSYEQYF
DNA: TGTGCCAGCAGCCAGGGGGACGGCTCCTACGAGCAGTACTTC

D: NA
V: TRBV27
J: TRBJ1-5
size: few
CDR3: CASNDPNQPQHF
DNA: TGTGCCAGCAACGACCCCAATCAGCCCCAGCATTTT

D: TRBD1
V: TRBV3-1
J: TRBJ1-1
size: many
CDR3: CASSQGQLNTEAFF
DNA: TGTGCCAGCAGCCAGGGACAGCTGAACACTGAAGCTTTCTTT

D: TRBD1
V: TRBV7-3
J: TRBJ1-1
size: NA
CDR3: CASSKRQGAEAFF
DNA: TGTGCCAGCAGCAAGAGACAGGGCGCTGAAGCTTTCTTT

D: NA
V: TRBV9
J: TRBJ2-7
size: NA
CDR3: CASSVEGSPTYEQYF
DNA: TGTGCCAGCAGCGTAGAAGGGTCCCCCACCTACGAGCAGTACTTC

D: NA
V: TRBV18
J: TRBJ2-3
size: once
CDR3: CASEGGAAPSTQYF
DNA: TGTGCCAGCGAAGGGGGAGCGGCGCCAAGTACGCAGTATTTT

D: TRBD1
V: TRBV20-1
J: TRBJ1-1
size: few
CDR3: CSAEQGNQRTEAFF
DNA: TGCAGTGCTGAACAGGGGAATCAGCGGACTGAAGCTTTCTTT

D: NA
V: TRBV14
J: TRBJ1-2
size: NA
CDR3: CASSQERAWGYTF
DNA: TGTGCCAGCAGCCAAGAAAGGGCTTGGGGCTACACCTTC

D: TRBD2
V: TRBV18
J: TRBJ2-3
size: few
CDR3: CASSRGLAGASDTQYF
DNA: TGTGCCAGCTCACGTGGACTAGCGGGGGCCTCAGATACGCAGTATTTT

D: TRBD1
V: TRBV2
J: TRBJ1-1
size: NA
CDR3: CASSGDRSEAFF
DNA: TGTGCCAGCAGTGGGGACAGATCAGAAGCTTTCTTT